The subject of this entry is one T cell receptor (beta chain). Its antigen is still unknown. No base quality values were provided; no much bigger clone lies one nucleotide off. The cohort comprised fewer than 750 healthy bone marrow donors. At the time of sampling, every cohort member was nominally healthy, though immune exposures that went unrecorded were likely present. The donor was CMV seronegative and belonged to the group of 320 or so seronegative cohort members. A peripheral blood sample was provided by each donor, and peripheral blood mononuclear cells were used for TCR beta sequencing. Genomic DNA extraction from the blood cell samples was performed with the Qiagen DNeasy Blood Extraction Kit. This sample stems from a study of cytomegalovirus exposure and HLA in healthy donors (TCRdb year 2017). With respect to the entire study: In an earlier analysis of some 610 of the donors, roughly 300 Gb of sequence data and 120 million or so unique TCR beta sequences from about 179 million T cells were reported. A later analysis re-analyzed previously published TCR beta repertoires from 666 donors and added high-resolution HLA genotyping to study TCR occurrence patterns. An earlier analysis of around 580 of the donors used high-throughput TCR beta sequencing to judge whether each TCR beta V gene segment behaved as functional or pseudogenic. Along with the 666-subject first cohort, a separate validation cohort of around 120 different subjects was used. Every discovery cohort repertoire had been produced on one sequencing platform. Roughly 300 gigabases of sequencing data and 75 million to 85 million unique TCR sequences made up an early release that covered roughly 670 HLA-typed donors. In the later analysis, no new phenotypic data were used to find candidate immune exposures; instead, reliance was placed on TCR beta sequences and their occurrence across donors. About five DR-DQ haplotypes were treated as single units for association and clustering because of strong linkage in the cohort. The study profiled the T cell repertoires of 550 to 700 subjects by immunosequencing and related them to cytomegalovirus serostatus. The study aimed to test whether cataloging public T cell receptors could reveal signatures of past pathogen exposure. High-throughput TCR immunosequencing, statistical association of individual TCRs with disease status, and machine learning were combined to predict cytomegalovirus infection status. HLA typing covered class I and class II loci at four-digit resolution. Typing coverage varied by locus: roughly 620-640 donors for A, B, C, DRB1 and DQB1; approximately 500 for DQA1; approximately 610 for DPA1; 450 to 480 for DPB1. A later genetic analysis took genome-wide SNP genotypes for about 65% of the roughly 670 donors and used that subset as a discovery cohort. Of the roughly 390 genotyped donors, over 80% were placed in the genetic ancestry cluster associated with self-reported Caucasian donors. Donor age, sex, ethnicity and CMV serostatus were compiled alongside the repertoire data. Among roughly 370 genotyped donors of the cohort, an average of approximately 240,000 unique TCR beta nucleotide sequences were sequenced per donor, roughly a sixth of them non-productive. The investigation overall reported the following: The authors suggested that the approach could potentially be extended to other disease states and immunological phenotypes. Several of the top co-occurrence clusters appeared to be linked to parvovirus B19, influenza, CMV and Epstein-Barr virus, according to a later analysis. Broadly in line with IMGT annotations, most TCR beta V segments showed up in productive rearrangements about 87% or about 30% of the time in an earlier analysis of approximately 600 of the donors. Across donors, most TCR sequences were observed very rarely, whereas some public TCRs were present in many individuals. Correlated functional status among segregating V segments might reflect linkage disequilibrium, but an unknown experimental factor could not be ruled out. Most CMV-associated TCR beta chains appeared to be HLA-restricted in a later analysis, and the HLA associations seemed to be driven largely by CMV exposure. Immune exposure information for the cohort was limited to CMV serostatus. According to a later genetic analysis, donors in an Asian-associated ancestry cluster had fewer N-insertions in productive TCRs than the approximately 700-donor mean. Strong co-occurrence of HLA alleles, especially DR and DQ, made assigning TCR associations to individual alleles difficult. Sequencing depth was assumed to be roughly uniform across donors in the presence/absence analyses, though that assumption may not hold. A group of highly shared sequence variants was considered likely to be a technical artifact of the sequencing pipeline. Because the 87-base-pair reads could not distinguish some IMGT-functional V segments, including TRBV6-2 and TRBV6-3, those segments were excluded. Because counts were too low, seventeen rarely observed V segments, including chromosome 9 orphons, were left out of the earlier analysis of 587 of the donors. A few of the identified cytomegalovirus-associated TCR beta chains were confirmed in vitro to be specific for cytomegalovirus antigens. The study gave a list of 150 to 200 TCR beta chains associated with cytomegalovirus. In a later analysis, about 17,000 TCR beta sequences were associated with specific HLA alleles at a false discovery rate of 0.05. V-gene and J-gene trimming of TCR beta chains was associated with a missense DCLRE1C variant in a later genetic analysis, and the association was replicated in an independent cohort. Because HLA typing was unavailable for some donors at each locus, only the typed subset was used in association tests. A further reported finding was that TCR beta sequences accurately predicted the HLA-A and HLA-B alleles for most subjects in the first cohort. The classifier was reported to diagnose cytomegalovirus status with high specificity and sensitivity in both the original and validation cohorts. In a later analysis, HLA-associated TCR beta chains were found to be more clonally expanded and to have lower generation probabilities than equally common non-associated chains. A later analysis found that TCR association rates varied across HLA loci, with DRB1 alleles showing the most associated TCRs and HLA-C alleles the fewest. This cohort had only TCR beta chains sequenced, and the lack of alpha or paired-chain data limited which features could be detected.

The library was generated by the immunoSEQ multiplex PCR assay. The multiplex PCR relied on a mix of 60 forward primers for TCR Vbeta segments and 13 reverse primers for TCR Jbeta segments. The CDR3 region of rearranged TCR beta genes was amplified from genomic DNA by a multiplex PCR assay. The amplified TCR beta libraries were sequenced on the Illumina HiSeq System as 87-base-pair reads. The paper's data handling went like this. A later analysis tallied 80 million to 95 million unique TCR beta chains across the 600 to 700 repertoires, and 10 million to 11 million of those chains were shared by two or more donors. Raw reads were error-corrected and collapsed into unique sequences by a nearest-neighbor algorithm in which closely related sequences were merged to remove PCR and sequencing errors. CDR3 sequences were aligned to IMGT reference sequences to assign V, D and J gene segments. Each retained sequence needed at least a six-nucleotide match to both a V gene segment and a J gene segment. Rearrangements were classified as productive when the CDR3 lacked stop codons and remained in frame with V and J, and all other rearrangements were classified as non-productive. Following IMGT convention, CDR3 was defined as the stretch from the second conserved V-encoded cysteine to the conserved J-encoded phenylalanine. The earlier analysis of 500 to 600 of the donors excluded sequences that lacked an unambiguous match to a single V gene segment. An earlier analysis of 500 to 700 of the donors classified V segments as functional when productive rearrangements were above 56.7% and as segregating when the standard deviation between donors was above 5%. A statistical classification framework was built to diagnose cytomegalovirus status from the catalog of TCR beta chain sequences. In a later analysis, V and J genes were assigned by comparing TCR nucleotide sequences against IMGT/GENE-DB human TR gene sequences. Using the TCRdist pipeline, a later analysis assigned CDR3 sequences along with most-parsimonious VDJ recombination scenarios. A later analysis defined each TCR beta chain by its CDR3 amino acid sequence plus V-gene family, and excluded reads lacking a unique V-gene family. As a way to deal with suspected cross-contamination and a sequencing artifact, a later analysis dropped over 550 nucleotide sequences that were highly shared and had low generation probability. In a later analysis, a clonal expansion index for each public chain was calculated from normalized within-repertoire ranks of inferred template counts. In a later analysis, generation probabilities were computed using a VDJ recombination model fitted to out-of-frame rearrangements, and the results were checked against IGoR. A later analysis scored TCR-TCR, TCR-HLA and TCR-CMV co-occurrence with hypergeometric tests, applying a repertoire-size bias correction to TCR pairs. False discovery rates were estimated in a later analysis by permuting HLA or CMV assignments 20 times. In a later analysis, co-occurring TCRs were grouped with DBSCAN, and TCRdist sequence similarity was added when clustering was performed within HLA-allele-positive subsets. For co-occurrence clustering, repertoires with fewer than 30,000 or more than 120,000 public chains were excluded, along with roughly 5 repertoires with anomalous nucleotide sharing. TCRdb limited this immuneACCESS table to in-frame rearrangements with V and J called. A share of clones is missing; checked studies link under half to unresolved V genes, and the rest is unexplained. D and trimming come from the DNA, and the V and J calls and clone size come from that table. The sample has roughly 150,000 clones on record, 65% to 85% of them singletons. The ten largest clones represent 1.2% of the sample.

Here V drops 5 bases and J drops 4 bases, and the junction holds 8 bases not matched to any gene. The germline V gene sets CDR1 to MNHNS and CDR2 to SASEGT. The CDR3 runs 15 amino acids, cysteine and valine included. Only the CDR3 DNA stays, 45 bases, in frame from base 1. This sequence was found in a boy aged 2 to 10 in good health and CMV-seronegative. The sequencing input was PBMCs. Recombination joined TRBV6-1 with TRBJ2-7, with 10 junctional bases fitting TRBD1. The CDR3 protein: CASSFRDRGSYEQYV. The DNA sequence is given as TGTGCCAGCAGTTTCCGGGACAGGGGCTCATACGAGCAGTACGTC.